These 9 T cell receptor beta chains were all obtained from the same sample, sequenced in a study of early T cells in non-severe SARS-CoV-2 infection. Via MiXCR, TCRdb re-called the 5' RACE reads, giving one row per CDR3 protein. The table has some 32,000 distinct CDR3 sequences, 6% to 7% seen once. The sample taken for sequencing was whole blood. These receptors all come from an adult who was a healthcare worker with PCR-confirmed SARS-CoV-2 infection or an uninfected control (not recorded which).

This clonotype has ten or more counts. The V and J genes are TRBV29-1 and TRBJ2-7; D possibly corresponds to TRBD1 (6 bases). This CDR3 has 12 residues. Germline CDR1 is SQVTM and CDR2 is ANQGSEA. The V gene lost 5 bases and the J gene lost 0 bases, with 8 bases spanning the gap. CDR3 nucleotide sequence: TGCAGCGTTAAGGACAGCTCCTACGAGCAGTACTTC. Encoded protein: CSVKDSSYEQYF.

This clonotype has at least ten counts. V is TRBV30 and J is TRBJ1-3; D call uncertain. Trimming cost V 3 bases and J 2 bases, with 5 bases left between them. The CDR3 is 12 amino acids. Germline loops: CDR1 GTSNPN, CDR2 SVGIG (reference sequence). Written as DNA, the CDR3 is TGTGCCTGGAGCGAACCTGGAAACACCATATATTTT. Translated, it gives CAWSEPGNTIYF.

This clonotype was seen only a few times. V and J are TRBV6-1 and TRBJ1-5, with D hard to call. Per the germline V gene, CDR1 is MNHNS and CDR2 is SASEGT. V gave up 2 bases and J gave up 2 bases, with 10 bases separating them. CDR3 length equals 15 residues. The CDR3 coding sequence is TGTGCCAGCAGTGAAAGGGTCGGCGGCAATCAGCCCCAGCATTTT. This gives the protein CASSERVGGNQPQHF.

This clonotype has more than one count but fewer than ten. The chain couples TRBV12-3 or TRBV12-4 to TRBJ2-7, with 10 bases fitting TRBD1. The CDR3 is 13 residues long. V lost 5 bases to trimming and J lost 10 bases; unmatched junction nucleotides: 8. The CDR3 sequence is CASSGPGQGRQYF. CDR3 bases: TGTGCCAGCAGTGGACCGGGACAGGGGCGCCAGTACTTC.

This clonotype was seen ten or more times. V usage is TRBV7-3 and J usage is TRBJ2-3; TRBD1 matches at 10 bases. This CDR3 is built from 14 residues. Germline lookup yields CDR1 SGHTA and CDR2 FQGTGA. The V segment lost 5 bases and the J segment 4 bases; nucleotides outside the gene matches: 3. CDR3 nucleotide sequence: TGTGCCAGCAGCCGGGACAGGGGTGCAGATACGCAGTATTTT. As protein: CASSRDRGADTQYF.

This clonotype was found many times. J is TRBJ2-5 and V is TRBV28; D gene unclear. Germline V gene lookup returns CDR1 MDHEN and CDR2 SYDVKM. Trimming stripped 5 bases from V and 5 bases from J, with 6 bases between. The length of the CDR3 is 11 residues. The CDR3 protein is CASSLDETQYF. In DNA, the CDR3 is TGTGCCAGCAGTCTCGATGAGACCCAGTACTTC.

The table lists this clonotype with many counts. This chain connects TRBV11-2 to TRBJ2-7; D is possibly TRBD2 (6 bases). The V end was cut by 0 bases, the J end by 3 bases, with 9 bases between. The CDR3 loop spans 14 amino acids. Germline lookup yields CDR1 SGHAT and CDR2 FQNNGV. CDR3 in amino acids: CASSLDGGNYEQYF. The CDR3 DNA reads TGTGCCAGCAGCTTAGATGGAGGGAACTACGAGCAGTACTTC.

The rearrangement joins TRBV28 to TRBJ1-5; unclear D gene. V gave up 8 bases and J gave up 4 bases, with 12 bases separating them. There are 13 residues in the CDR3. Germline-derived CDR1 and CDR2 are MDHEN and SYDVKM. The CDR3 here is CASASGRNQPQHF. CDR3 nucleotides: TGTGCCAGCGCCTCAGGCAGGAATCAGCCCCAGCATTTT.

By share, this clonotype counts as medium-sized. The gene calls are TRBV7-8 and TRBJ2-1; D ambiguous. Germline V lookup: CDR1 SGHVS, CDR2 FQNEAQ. The CDR3 loop spans 11 amino acids. V was clipped by 1 base and J by 7 bases, with 2 bases between them. CDR3 coding DNA: TGTGCCAGCAGCTTAGGGAATGAGCAGTTCTTC. Protein: CASSLGNEQFF.